These 13 T cell receptor beta chains originate from one sample sequenced in a study of T cells in Graves' hyperthyroidism and ophthalmopathy. The investigators amplified TCR beta CDR3 regions from RNA transcripts. The HTBI primer set was used in a first-round RT-PCR of the TCR CDR3. TCRdb called the multiplex PCR reads again in MiXCR, with one record for every CDR3 protein. The sample has about 290,000 distinct CDR3 sequences, approximately 15% seen once. Sequencing input: blood. Receptors were obtained from a woman aged 55-70 years with Graves' ophthalmopathy.

Worth noting for this clonotype: A much larger clone is a single base away; this may be a read error. The chain carries TRBV6-1 and TRBJ1-1; tentative D call: TRBD1 (5 bases). CDR3 length: 15 amino acids. Germline V lookup: CDR1 MNHNS, CDR2 SASEGT. The CDR3 spells CASSEMAAGSTEASF. CDR3 nucleotides: TGTGCCAGCAGTGAAATGGCGGCAGGGAGTACTGAAGCTTCCTTT.

The V gene is TRBV12-3 or TRBV12-4, the J gene TRBJ2-1, with 15 nucleotides matching TRBD2. The CDR3 totals 16 residues. The ends lost 5 bases at V and 12 bases at J; junction bases unmatched: 11. As DNA, the CDR3 is TGTGCCAGCAGTGCCCACCCGGGACTAGCGGGGGGACCGCAGTTCTTC. The encoded protein is CASSAHPGLAGGPQFF.

V is TRBV5-6 and J is TRBJ2-2; 8 bases match TRBD1. The CDR3 is made up of 17 amino acids. Germline V lookup: CDR1 SGHDT, CDR2 YYEEEE. J gave up 3 bases and V 1 base, and 8 bases lay outside the gene matches. DNA for the CDR3: TGTGCCAGCAGCTTGAAGTGGCACAGGGGGTACACCGGGGAGCTGTTTTTT. Translated, it gives CASSLKWHRGYTGELFF.

Ten or more counts support this clonotype. V usage is TRBV6-1 and J usage is TRBJ1-2; D unresolved. With 10 bases removed from V and 1 base from J, the gap between germline ends came to 16 bases. The CDR3 runs 14 residues. Germline assignment: CDR1 MNHNS and CDR2 SASEGT. The CDR3 loop reads CATRKTTFNYGYTF. The DNA for the CDR3 is TGTGCCACCAGGAAGACGACCTTTAACTATGGCTACACCTTC.

This clonotype was picked up many times. The V gene is TRBV19, the J gene TRBJ1-2, with D hard to call. The germline V gene has CDR1 LNHDA and CDR2 SQIVND (reference sequence). Between the trimmed V and J ends, which lost 0 bases and 4 bases, there was a span of 3 bases. The CDR3 totals 12 residues. CDR3 amino acids: CASSIDRYGYTF. The CDR3 DNA reads as TGTGCCAGTAGTATAGATCGCTATGGCTACACCTTC.

The sample holds many counts of this clonotype. The CDR3 sequence is CASSQALPVNTGELFF. CDR3 in DNA: TGTGCCAGCAGCCAGGCTCTTCCCGTAAACACCGGGGAGCTGTTTTTT. This chain uses TRBV3-1 with TRBJ2-2; D gene uncertain. The CDR3 is made up of 16 amino acids. Germline V gene sequence: CDR1 LGHDT, CDR2 YNNKEL (reference sequence). Trimming pared 3 bases from V and 2 bases from J, leaving 13 bases between.

This chain connects TRBV5-1 to TRBJ1-2; TRBD1 might be the D (6 bases). The CDR3 has 14 residues. Trimming stripped 6 bases from V and 3 bases from J, with 15 bases between. CDR1 is SGHRS, CDR2 YFSETQ, per germline. CDR3 nucleotides: TGCGCCAGCAACCCGACAGGTGCAGACTATGGCTACACCTTC. This codes for CASNPTGADYGYTF.

This clonotype was picked up a small number of times. The V call is TRBV6-5, the J call TRBJ1-1; no clear D gene. Trimming shortened V by 1 base and J by 1 base, and 13 bases separated the two germline ends. CDR1 and CDR2 from the germline V gene are MNHEY and SVGAGI. The CDR3 runs 16 residues. CDR3 bases: TGTGCCAGCAGTTACTTGTCCAGCAACAGGAACACTGAAGCTTTCTTT. Translated, it gives CASSYLSSNRNTEAFF.

This clonotype was detected a few times. The genes are TRBV7-2 and TRBJ2-2; D is uncertain. Per the germline V gene, CDR1 is SGHTA and CDR2 is FQGNSA. Trimming cost V 1 base and J 6 bases, with 6 bases left between them. This CDR3 is built from 13 residues. CDR3 DNA sequence: TGTGCCAGCAGCTTAGATTATTCCGGGGAGCTGTTTTTT. This gives the protein CASSLDYSGELFF. The full variable domain, its missing parts supplied by reference TRBV7-2 and TRBJ2-2, is GAGVSQSPSNKVTEKGKDVELRCDPISGHTALYWYRQSLGQGLEFLIYFQGNSAPDKSGLPSDRFSAERTGGSVSTLTIQRTQQEDSAVYLCASSLDYSGELFFGEGSRLTVL.

The chain is built from TRBV7-9 and TRBJ1-3, with D possibly being TRBD1 (6 bases). CDR1 is SEHNR and CDR2 is FQNEAQ in the germline V gene (reference sequence). The CDR3 totals 18 residues. Trimming stripped 4 bases from V and 2 bases from J, with 21 bases between. CDR3 sequence (DNA): TGTGCCAGCAGCTCATTGATGGGGGGCGACAAGGCTGGAAACACCATATATTTT. It specifies CASSSLMGGDKAGNTIYF.

This clonotype was picked up many times. This sequence joins TRBV7-2 and TRBJ1-1; a possible D gene is TRBD1 (6 bases). The CDR3 runs 13 residues. V gave up 5 bases and J gave up 4 bases, with 11 bases separating them. CDR1 and CDR2 (germline): SGHTA, FQGNSA. The CDR3 protein is CASSPQGLTEAFF. CDR3 sequence (DNA): TGTGCCAGCAGCCCCCAGGGGCTCACTGAAGCTTTCTTT.

This clonotype has ten or more counts. The chain couples TRBV7-2 to TRBJ2-2, with 9 bases fitting TRBD2. With V trimmed by 5 bases and J by 1 base, 5 bases remained unmatched. Germline-derived CDR1 and CDR2 are SGHTA and FQGNSA. This CDR3 spans 16 amino acids. CDR3 protein: CASSPRGGWNTGELFF. DNA of the CDR3: TGTGCCAGCAGCCCGCGGGGGGGCTGGAACACCGGGGAGCTGTTTTTT. The whole variable domain, filled in from reference TRBV7-2 and TRBJ2-2, reads GAGVSQSPSNKVTEKGKDVELRCDPISGHTALYWYRQSLGQGLEFLIYFQGNSAPDKSGLPSDRFSAERTGGSVSTLTIQRTQQEDSAVYLCASSPRGGWNTGELFFGEGSRLTVL.

This clonotype was counted ten times or more. The chain links TRBV10-3 to TRBJ2-1; D not certain. The CDR3 has 15 residues. Germline loops: CDR1 ENHRY, CDR2 SYGVKD. Trimming stripped 3 bases from V and 1 base from J, with 10 bases between. The CDR3 DNA follows: TGTGCCATCAGTGATAACGGGCTGTCCTACAATGAGCAGTTCTTC. It encodes CAISDNGLSYNEQFF.